These 22 T cell receptor beta chains were sequenced from one sample in a study of blood T cell repertoires in COVID-19 (dated by TCRdb to about 2020). The method behind the library was the immunoSEQ multiplex PCR assay. TCRdb provides this immuneACCESS table in a form limited to in-frame rearrangements. Some clones are lacking; in checked studies, under half of them reflect an unresolved V gene, and why the rest are absent is not known. A total of 300,000 to 400,000 clones appear in this sample, approximately 86% of them only once. The top ten clonotypes cover roughly 9.9% of the sample. The specimen was peripheral blood. These TCRs come from a man aged 25-45 years with COVID-19, enrolled during active disease.

CDR3 protein: CASSAGSTQPQHF. Written as DNA, the CDR3 is TGTGCCAGCAGCGCAGGGTCAACTCAGCCCCAGCATTTT. This chain uses TRBV7-2 with TRBJ1-5, with TRBD1 as a possible D gene (5 bases). CDR1 and CDR2 from the germline V gene are SGHTA and FQGNSA. Trimming took 5 bases from V and 6 from J, leaving 11 bases between them. The CDR3 totals 13 residues.

The chain is built from TRBV10-3 and TRBJ2-3; 9 bases align to TRBD2. Per germline, CDR1 ENHRY and CDR2 SYGVKD. This CDR3 spans 17 amino acids. V gave up 3 bases and J gave up 0 bases; unmatched junction bases: 7. CDR3 sequence: CAISDPGLALSTDTQYF. CDR3 sequence (DNA): TGTGCCATCAGTGACCCCGGACTAGCGCTGAGCACAGATACGCAGTATTTT.

This chain uses TRBV5-6 with TRBJ1-2; tentatively, D is TRBD1 (5 bases). CDR3 length: 15 amino acids. V lost 6 bases and J 1 base, leaving 16 bases between the germline ends. Germline V gene data show CDR1 as SGHDT and CDR2 as YYEEEE. CDR3 in amino acids: CASTGQGIYNYGYTF. The DNA of the CDR3 is TGTGCCAGCACCGGGCAGGGAATTTATAACTATGGCTACACCTTC.

The chain employs TRBV10-3 and TRBJ2-2; 7 nucleotides line up with TRBD2. The CDR3 covers 15 residues. Trimming removed 10 bases from V and 1 base from J; junction bases left unmatched: 9. Germline V gene lookup returns CDR1 ENHRY and CDR2 SYGVKD. The CDR3 DNA follows: TGTGCCACGAAAACGCCGGGGGGGAACACCGGGGAGCTGTTTTTT. It translates to CATKTPGGNTGELFF.

The chain is built from TRBV6-5 and TRBJ2-3; TRBD2 agrees at 10 bases. V lost 4 bases and J lost 4; bases outside the gene matches: 5. From germline, CDR1 is MNHEY and CDR2 SVGAGI. The CDR3 loop spans 15 amino acids. The CDR3 loop is CASSSLAGVSDTQYF. The CDR3 DNA is TGTGCCAGCAGTTCTCTAGCGGGGGTGTCAGATACGCAGTATTTT.

The chain uses TRBV10-3 and TRBJ2-5; D is unclear. CDR3 length: 11 amino acids. Germline V CDR1 and CDR2: ENHRY, SYGVKD. Trimming took 10 bases from V and 0 from J, leaving 6 bases between them. The CDR3, as DNA: TGTGCCAGTTCATACCAAGAGACCCAGTACTTC. Protein sequence: CASSYQETQYF.

The chain uses TRBV7-2 and TRBJ2-7; the match to TRBD2 covers 10 bases. With 3 bases clipped from V and 4 bases from J, the junction kept 3 bases outside the gene matches. Germline V gene data show CDR1 as SGHTA and CDR2 as FQGNSA. This CDR3 spans 14 amino acids. The CDR3 DNA is TGTGCCAGCAGCTTTACTAGCGGGAAATACGAGCAGTACTTC. Amino acid sequence: CASSFTSGKYEQYF.

The chain couples TRBV7-2 to TRBJ2-4, with a possible D match to TRBD1 (6 bases). Trimming removed 5 bases from V and 0 bases from J, with 14 bases in between. Germline V gives CDR1 SGHTA, CDR2 FQGNSA. This CDR3 spans 16 amino acids. The CDR3 DNA sequence: TGTGCCAGCAGCCACAGGGAAATTCTAGCCAAAAACATTCAGTACTTC. This translates into CASSHREILAKNIQYF.

This rearrangement joins TRBV6-5 to TRBJ2-1; D call uncertain. Germline V lookup: CDR1 MNHEY, CDR2 SVGAGI. This CDR3 region has 15 residues. V was shortened by 0 bases and J by 7 bases, with 13 bases between the two germline ends. CDR3 bases: TGTGCCAGCAGTTACTCGGCGGCTCCTTTAAATGAGCAGTTCTTC. This codes for CASSYSAAPLNEQFF.

This clone was picked up one time. The DNA of the CDR3 is TGTGCCAGCAGCCCACGACTGGAATCCTGGTCCAATGAGCAGTTCTTC. It specifies CASSPRLESWSNEQFF. The genes are TRBV9 and TRBJ2-1; D is ambiguous. Trimming left V 4 bases short and J 6 bases short, with 20 bases between. This CDR3 comprises 16 residues. Per germline, CDR1 SGDLS and CDR2 YYNGEE.

The J gene is TRBJ2-7, the V gene TRBV27; 13 bases fit TRBD2. V gave up 6 bases and J gave up 6 bases; unmatched junction bases: 11. Germline loops: CDR1 MNHEY, CDR2 SMNVEV (reference sequence). CDR3 length equals 16 residues. The CDR3: CASSLLIRLAGGEQYF. CDR3 nucleotide sequence: TGTGCCAGCAGCCTACTTATCCGACTAGCGGGAGGCGAGCAGTACTTC.

V usage is TRBV7-9 and J usage is TRBJ2-7; TRBD2 matches at 7 bases. V trimming: 6 bases; J trimming: 4 bases; junction bases outside the gene matches: 6. CDR1 and CDR2 (germline): SEHNR, FQNEAQ (reference sequence). This CDR3 spans 13 amino acids. The chain's CDR3 is CASRPGLQYEQYF. DNA for the CDR3: TGTGCCAGCAGACCGGGACTACAGTACGAGCAGTACTTC.

The chain recombines TRBV6-2 or TRBV6-3 with TRBJ1-1, with 8 nucleotides matching TRBD1. Germline lookup yields CDR1 MNHEY and CDR2 SVGEGT. After removal of 2 bases from V and 10 bases from J, the junction contained 6 bases not matched to a gene. This CDR3 spans 13 amino acids. Here the CDR3 DNA reads TGTGCCAGCAGTTACAAGGACAGGGAAAGAGCTTTCTTT. Protein sequence: CASSYKDRERAFF.

The DNA for the CDR3 is TGTGCCAGCAGCCAAGTCCTACCCCACACAGATACGCAGTATTTT. It yields the protein CASSQVLPHTDTQYF. V usage is TRBV3-1 (or the pseudogene TRBV3-2) and J usage is TRBJ2-3, with no clear D. Germline lookup yields CDR1 LGHDT and CDR2 YNNKEL (reference sequence). Trimming pared 1 base from V and 2 bases from J, leaving 10 bases between. CDR3 size: 15 residues.

The chain links TRBV24-1 to TRBJ2-2; the match to TRBD1 covers 10 bases. CDR3 length equals 17 residues. Germline trimming cut 5 bases from V and 7 bases from J; bases unmatched to any gene: 12. CDR1 is KGHDR, CDR2 SFDVKD, per germline. The CDR3 loop is CATSASSGTGVFGELFF. The CDR3 DNA is TGTGCCACCAGTGCCTCCTCCGGGACAGGGGTTTTCGGGGAGCTGTTTTTT.

The chain is built from TRBV7-9 and TRBJ2-1; 7 nucleotides agree with TRBD1. After removal of 2 bases from V and 7 bases from J, the junction contained 11 bases not matched to a gene. The CDR3 is 16 amino acids. Germline-derived CDR1 and CDR2 are SEHNR and FQNEAQ (reference sequence). This chain's CDR3 is CASSLPGQVTKNEQFF. In nucleotides, the CDR3 is TGTGCCAGCAGCTTACCCGGACAGGTAACGAAAAATGAGCAGTTCTTC.

The V call is TRBV4-2, the J call TRBJ1-2, with TRBD1 identical over 10 bases. The germline CDR1 and CDR2 sequences are LGHNA and YNFKEQ. Trimming removed 3 bases from V and 3 bases from J; junction bases left unmatched: 4. CDR3 size: 15 residues. CDR3 in amino acids: CASSQSTGGDYGYTF. For the CDR3, the DNA is TGTGCCAGCAGCCAGTCGACAGGGGGCGACTATGGCTACACCTTC.

V usage is TRBV9 and J usage is TRBJ2-1, with 7 bases lining up with TRBD2. This CDR3 has 16 amino acids. The germline V gene encodes CDR1 SGDLS and CDR2 YYNGEE. J was trimmed by 1 base and V by 4 bases; bases with no gene match: 8. CDR3 in DNA: TGTGCCAGCAGCCATGCAGGTAGCGGGTCCTACAATGAGCAGTTCTTC. The encoded protein is CASSHAGSGSYNEQFF.

V gene TRBV6-4 combines with J gene TRBJ2-1, with TRBD2 matching over 14 bases. The germline V gene encodes CDR1 MRHNA and CDR2 SNTAGT. Losses at the gene ends were 8 bases for V and 8 bases for J; bases not matched to a gene: 8. The CDR3 sequence is 15 residues long. The CDR3 protein is CASSRGLAGVYEQFF. The CDR3 bases are TGTGCCAGCTCCCGGGGACTAGCGGGAGTGTATGAGCAGTTCTTC.

This clone was found once. This sequence joins TRBV2 and TRBJ1-5; D is perhaps TRBD1 (5 bases). CDR1 and CDR2 (germline): SNHLY, FYNNEI. CDR3 length: 15 amino acids. The V end lost 3 bases, the J end lost 0 bases, and 9 bases lay between the germline ends. The CDR3 spells CASSEGGVSNQPQHF. The CDR3 coding sequence is TGTGCCAGCAGTGAGGGAGGGGTTAGCAATCAGCCCCAGCATTTT.

This chain connects TRBV19 to TRBJ2-7; 7 bases align to TRBD1. This CDR3 comprises 14 residues. Losses at the gene ends were 4 bases for V and 0 bases for J; bases not matched to a gene: 3. Germline V gives CDR1 LNHDA, CDR2 SQIVND (reference sequence). The CDR3 DNA is TGTGCCAGTAGTACCGGGGACAGCTCCTACGAGCAGTACTTC. Its protein is CASSTGDSSYEQYF.

A single count supports this clone. The chain joins TRBV28 to TRBJ2-1, with TRBD1 matching 12 bases. Germline CDR1 reads MDHEN; CDR2 reads SYDVKM. The CDR3 contains 16 residues. The junction had 10 bases not matched to a gene; V was cut back by 6 bases and J by 7 bases. The CDR3 sequence is CASRTWGTGGVNEQFF. For the CDR3, the DNA is TGTGCCAGCAGAACCTGGGGGACAGGGGGCGTAAATGAGCAGTTCTTC.